These 20 T cell receptor beta chains came from one sample sequenced in a study of spatial heterogeneity in lung cancer. Time point given: sample taken at primary tumor resection. In each case, whole RNA from tumor, nontumor lung or frozen PBMC was sequenced unsorted. TCRdb re-called the 5' RACE reads through MiXCR, storing one row per CDR3 protein. Found here are about 940 distinct CDR3 sequences, 9.5% to 15% of them singletons; the top ten hold around two fifths. The sequencing used PBMCs, collected at surgery. These receptors all stem from a male donor with early-stage non-small cell lung cancer.

This clonotype was counted at least ten times. This beta chain came through as a stray read in a library set up for alpha chains, and its size says little. The chain links TRBV18 to TRBJ2-7, with 7 bases identical to TRBD1. This CDR3 has 15 residues. V was clipped by 5 bases and J by 3 bases; unmatched bases: 10. Per germline, CDR1 KGHSH and CDR2 LQKENI. The CDR3 DNA is TGTGCCAGCTCAGGCGGTCCAGGGGGAAACTACGAGCAGTACTTC. Encoded protein: CASSGGPGGNYEQYF.

By frequency in the sample, this clonotype is medium-sized. The size of this beta chain means little, since it is a stray read in a library made for alpha chains. The V and J genes are TRBV5-6 and TRBJ2-5, with 8 bases identical to TRBD2. This CDR3 is built from 14 residues. The V gene end was trimmed by 4 bases and the J gene end by 3 bases; junction bases not matched to a gene: 5. Germline V gene data show CDR1 as SGHDT and CDR2 as YYEEEE. CDR3 in amino acids: CASSLSGAEETQYF. In DNA form, the CDR3 reads TGTGCCAGCAGCCTTAGCGGGGCGGAAGAGACCCAGTACTTC.

This clonotype was found a few times. Within a library made for alpha chains, this beta chain is off target, and its count is uninformative. The CDR3 here is CASSPNRGGIGMNTEAFF. DNA for the CDR3: TGTGCCAGCAGTCCGAACCGGGGAGGGATAGGGATGAACACTGAAGCTTTCTTT. The chain is built from TRBV12-3 or TRBV12-4 and TRBJ1-1, with no clear D. There are 18 residues in the CDR3. Trimming shortened V by 5 bases and J by 0 bases, and 22 bases separated the two germline ends.

This clonotype qualifies as medium-sized (0.01 to 0.1%). This beta chain is a stray read from a library made for alpha chains; its abundance is not meaningful. The chain couples TRBV7-9 to TRBJ1-4; a possible D gene is TRBD1 (6 bases). The CDR3 contains 13 residues. Germline V gene sequence: CDR1 SEHNR, CDR2 FQNEAQ (reference sequence). The V end was cut by 5 bases, the J end by 7 bases, with 11 bases between. The CDR3 DNA follows: TGTGCCAGCAGCCGACAGGCGGGTGAAAAACTGTTTTTT. It encodes CASSRQAGEKLFF.

This clonotype is medium-sized within its sample. In a library made to pick up alpha chains, this beta chain is a stray read with a size that means little. The chain has TRBV6-6 and TRBJ1-5; D is ambiguous. There are 13 residues in the CDR3. V gave up 4 bases and J gave up 0 bases, with 4 bases separating them. Germline CDR1 and CDR2: MNHNY and SVGAGI (reference sequence). In DNA, the CDR3 is TGTGCCAGCAGTTCTGCTAGCAATCAGCCCCAGCATTTT. Protein sequence: CASSSASNQPQHF.

About this clonotype: This beta chain came through as a stray read in a library set up for alpha chains, and its size says little. V is TRBV20-1 and J is TRBJ2-3; perhaps TRBD1 as D (6 bases). The CDR3 length is 16 residues. Germline V gene sequence: CDR1 DFQATT, CDR2 SNEGSKA (reference sequence). Between the trimmed V and J ends, which lost 0 bases and 2 bases, there was a span of 15 bases. CDR3 sequence (DNA): TGCAGTGCTAGAGATTTCGTGGGACATTACACAGATACGCAGTATTTT. Translation gives CSARDFVGHYTDTQYF.

To note about this clonotype: A much more abundant neighbour one base away suggests this may be a read error. The conserved phenylalanine or tryptophan normally closing the CDR3 is absent here, so this likely arose from a read error. This beta chain turned up in a library designed for alpha chains; as an off-target read, its abundance says little. The chain employs TRBV7-2 and TRBJ2-2, with no clear D. Trimming pared 2 bases from V and 4 bases from J, leaving 5 bases between. Germline V lookup: CDR1 SGHTA, CDR2 FQGNSA. The CDR3 is 13 residues long. This chain's CDR3 is CASSLWGTGELFS. The CDR3 region has the DNA TGTGCCAGCAGCTTATGGGGCACCGGGGAGCTGTTTTCT.

Points on this clonotype: This beta chain is an unintended read in a library built for alpha chains; its size means little. This rearrangement joins TRBV7-9 to TRBJ1-1; the D is unclear. Trimming took 3 bases from V and 4 from J, leaving 6 bases between them. Germline V lookup: CDR1 SEHNR, CDR2 FQNEAQ (reference sequence). The CDR3 is made up of 12 amino acids. CDR3 in DNA: TGTGCCAGCAGCTTCGGGGTCACTGAAGCTTTCTTT. Protein product: CASSFGVTEAFF. Looking up the rest from reference TRBV7-9 and TRBJ1-1 gives the full variable domain: DTGVSQNPRHKITKRGQNVTFRCDPISEHNRLYWYRQTLGQGPEFLTYFQNEAQLEKSRLLSDRFSAERPKGSFSTLEIQRTEQGDSAMYLCASSFGVTEAFFGQGTRLTVV.

This clonotype was seen ten or more times. This beta chain represents an off-target read in a library built for alpha chains; its size is of limited meaning. The chain joins TRBV7-2 to TRBJ2-1; D may be TRBD1 (6 bases). Germline V lookup: CDR1 SGHTA, CDR2 FQGNSA. Trimming shortened V by 3 bases and J by 4 bases, and 10 bases separated the two germline ends. The CDR3 totals 14 residues. CDR3 DNA sequence: TGTGCCAGCAGCTTCGGACAGAGATACAATGAGCAGTTCTTC. The encoded protein is CASSFGQRYNEQFF.

This clonotype showed up just a few times. This beta chain slipped into a library made for alpha chains as a stray read, so its size is not meaningful. The J gene is TRBJ2-7, the V gene TRBV11-1, with D maybe TRBD1 (5 bases). The germline V gene has CDR1 SGHAT and CDR2 FQDESV (reference sequence). There are 12 residues in the CDR3. Trimming stripped 6 bases from V and 3 bases from J, with 9 bases between. The CDR3 DNA follows: TGTGCCAGCAGGGTAGGGGTCTACGAGCAGTACTTC. It codes for CASRVGVYEQYF.

By sample fraction, this clonotype is medium-sized. This beta chain turned up in a library designed for alpha chains; as an off-target read, its abundance says little. This chain links TRBV20-1 with TRBJ1-5; 10 nucleotides agree with TRBD1. This CDR3 comprises 13 residues. Germline-derived CDR1 and CDR2 are DFQATT and SNEGSKA (reference sequence). The J segment lost 5 bases and the V segment lost 7 bases, leaving 5 bases of the junction unmatched. Here the CDR3 reads CSVRQGADQPQHF. The DNA of the CDR3 is TGCAGTGTACGACAGGGGGCGGATCAGCCCCAGCATTTT.

This clonotype is medium-sized. The junction shows a germline mismatch at one end, possibly a read error. This beta chain represents an off-target read in a library built for alpha chains; its size is of limited meaning. This chain joins TRBV11-3 and TRBJ2-1, with D maybe TRBD2 (5 bases). CDR1 is SGHNT, CDR2 YENEEA, per germline. The CDR3 loop spans 15 amino acids. CDR3 residues: CASSLQSGRHNEQFF. DNA for the CDR3: TGTGCTAGCAGCCTACAGTCGGGAAGACACAATGAGCAGTTCTTC.

To note about this clonotype: Within a library made for alpha chains, this beta chain is off target, and its count is uninformative. The chain recombines TRBV5-6 with TRBJ2-2; TRBD1 aligns across 7 bases. The CDR3 loop spans 15 amino acids. With 2 bases clipped from V and 1 base from J, the junction kept 2 bases outside the gene matches. Germline V gene sequence: CDR1 SGHDT, CDR2 YYEEEE. The DNA for the CDR3 is TGTGCCAGCAGCTTCACAGGGGAGAACACCGGGGAGCTGTTTTTT. It encodes CASSFTGENTGELFF.

The table lists this clonotype with a few counts. With the library built for alpha chains, this beta chain is off target and its frequency is not meaningful. This chain links TRBV12-3 or TRBV12-4 with TRBJ2-5; TRBD2 agrees at 10 bases. The CDR3 sequence is 16 residues long. Trimming at V came to 5 bases and at J to 5 bases, leaving 11 bases not matched to a gene. CDR3 protein: CASSPRLAGMGETQYF. CDR3 sequence (DNA): TGTGCCAGCAGTCCCCGACTAGCGGGTATGGGGGAGACCCAGTACTTC.

By sample fraction, this clonotype is medium-sized. The library was built for alpha chains, so this beta chain is an off-target read and its size means little. The chain is built from TRBV24-1 and TRBJ2-2; 7 bases line up with TRBD1. Germline CDR1 reads KGHDR; CDR2 reads SFDVKD. The V segment lost 2 bases and the J segment 5 bases; nucleotides outside the gene matches: 4. The CDR3 runs to 15 residues. The CDR3 spells CATSDSGTETGELFF. The CDR3 DNA reads TGTGCCACCAGTGATTCCGGGACAGAAACCGGGGAGCTGTTTTTT.

As regards this clonotype: A library prepared for alpha chains yielded this beta chain as an off-target read; its size is of little meaning. The J gene is TRBJ2-2, the V gene TRBV4-1; 7 bases are a match to TRBD2. Germline-derived CDR1 and CDR2 are MGHRA and YSYEKL. The CDR3 extends over 16 amino acids. V lost 0 bases and J lost 2; bases outside the gene matches: 3. The CDR3 sequence: CASSQEAGFNTGELFF. CDR3 in DNA: TGCGCCAGCAGCCAAGAAGCGGGGTTTAACACCGGGGAGCTGTTTTTT.

This clonotype was seen just once. In a library made to pick up alpha chains, this beta chain is a stray read with a size that means little. The J gene is TRBJ2-3, the V gene TRBV11-2; 7 positions agree with TRBD2. In germline, CDR1 is SGHAT, CDR2 FQNNGV. Unmatched junction bases numbered 8, after V lost 2 bases and J lost 0 bases. The CDR3 sequence is 17 residues long. DNA for the CDR3: TGTGCCAGCAGCTTATCAGGCGGGGGACCCAGCACAGATACGCAGTATTTT. Its protein product is CASSLSGGGPSTDTQYF.

The table lists this clonotype with many counts. Within a library made for alpha chains, this beta chain is off target, and its count is uninformative. V gene TRBV7-2 combines with J gene TRBJ2-3; 8 nucleotides align to TRBD2. CDR1 and CDR2 from the germline V gene are SGHTA and FQGNSA. The CDR3 runs 16 residues. V was clipped by 6 bases and J by 6 bases; unmatched bases: 14. The CDR3 spells CASRNMRGERWDTQYF. In DNA, the CDR3 is TGTGCCAGCAGAAATATGCGGGGGGAACGGTGGGATACGCAGTATTTT.

This clonotype has only a few counts. A much larger clone sits a single nucleotide away, making a read error possible. This beta chain is an off-target read within a library intended for alpha chains, so its frequency means little. The genes are TRBV5-6 and TRBJ2-5; 8 nucleotides line up with TRBD2. Per germline, CDR1 SGHDT and CDR2 YYEEEE. There are 14 residues in the CDR3. Germline trimming cut 4 bases from V and 4 bases from J; bases unmatched to any gene: 6. In DNA, the CDR3 is TGTGCCAGCAGCCTTAGCGGGGCGGGAGAGACCCAGTACTTC. It codes for CASSLSGAGETQYF. The entire variable domain, with the rest obtained from reference TRBV5-6 and TRBJ2-5, is as follows: DAGVTQSPTHLIKTRGQQVTLRCSPKSGHDTVSWYQQALGQGPQFIFQYYEEEERQRGNFPDRFSGHQFPNYSSELNVNALLLGDSALYLCASSLSGAGETQYFGPGTRLLVL.

This clonotype was counted many times. This beta chain slipped into a library made for alpha chains as a stray read, so its size is not meaningful. The J gene is TRBJ2-2, the V gene TRBV3-1; TRBD2 matches 7 bases. The CDR3 spans 13 residues. The V segment lost 3 bases and the J segment 7 bases; nucleotides outside the gene matches: 2. Germline V gives CDR1 LGHDT, CDR2 YNNKEL (reference sequence). CDR3 protein: CASSQWEGGELFF. In DNA form, the CDR3 reads TGTGCCAGCAGCCAGTGGGAGGGCGGGGAGCTGTTTTTT.